A single sample gave rise to the 12 T cell receptor beta chains below, sequenced in a study of chemoradiotherapy in HPV16-positive cancers. Data came from immunoSEQ multiplex PCR; TCRdb stores just in-frame clones and leaves some out. Counted here are more than 6,000 clones, 70% to 90% occurring once; the ten biggest clones make up about 3%. This specimen was tumor tissue, taken from a patient who underwent chemoradiotherapy. The receptors were sampled from a human donor with HPV-associated anogenital cancer.

This clone was detected once. The V call is TRBV27, the J call TRBJ2-2; unclear D gene. Germline CDR1 MNHEY, CDR2 SMNVEV (reference sequence). This CDR3 has 13 amino acids. V lost 1 base and J lost 6, with 6 bases in between. CDR3 loop: CASSLYFAGELFF. The CDR3 region has the DNA TGTGCCAGCAGTTTATACTTCGCCGGGGAGCTGTTTTTT.

The J gene is TRBJ2-1, the V gene TRBV7-3, with 9 bases lining up with TRBD2. V trimming: 5 bases; J trimming: 5 bases; junction bases outside the gene matches: 7. The CDR3 runs to 15 residues. Germline loops: CDR1 SGHTA, CDR2 FQGTGA. The CDR3 here is CASSAGLAFDNEQFF. The CDR3, as DNA: TGTGCCAGCAGCGCCGGACTAGCGTTTGACAATGAGCAGTTCTTC.

The chain has TRBV19 and TRBJ1-1, with 9 nucleotides matching TRBD1. Germline CDR1 LNHDA, CDR2 SQIVND (reference sequence). V lost 4 bases and J lost 8; bases outside the gene matches: 14. There are 16 residues in the CDR3. The DNA of the CDR3 is TGTGCCAGTAGTACGACTCGGGACAGGGATGTTCCAGAAGCTTTCTTT. It translates to CASSTTRDRDVPEAFF. Full variable domain (outside the CDR3, taken from reference TRBV19 and TRBJ1-1): DGGITQSPKYLFRKEGQNVTLSCEQNLNHDAMYWYRQDPGQGLRLIYYSQIVNDFQKGDIAEGYSVSREKKESFPLTVTSAQKNPTAFYLCASSTTRDRDVPEAFFGQGTRLTVV.

This clone was observed a handful of times. The genes are TRBV7-6 and TRBJ2-1; 8 nucleotides align to TRBD2. V lost 1 base, J lost 2 bases, and 4 bases stayed unmatched. CDR3 length: 16 residues. Germline V gene data show CDR1 as SGHVS and CDR2 as FNYEAQ. The CDR3 spells CASSLGAGGTYNEQFF. The DNA of the CDR3 is TGTGCCAGCAGCTTAGGCGCGGGAGGTACCTACAATGAGCAGTTCTTC.

This chain links TRBV2 with TRBJ2-7, with 8 bases fitting TRBD2. Trimming took 6 bases from V and 1 from J; bases not matched to a gene: 5. This CDR3 region has 14 residues. In germline, CDR1 is SNHLY, CDR2 FYNNEI. The CDR3 DNA reads TGTGCCAGCAGGGGGACTAGTTTATCCTACGAGCAGTACTTC. This codes for CASRGTSLSYEQYF. The whole variable domain, filled in from reference TRBV2 and TRBJ2-7, reads EPEVTQTPSHQVTQMGQEVILRCVPISNHLYFYWYRQILGQKVEFLVSFYNNEISEKSEIFDDQFSVERPDGSNFTLKIRSTKLEDSAMYFCASRGTSLSYEQYFGPGTRLTVT.

V and J are TRBV13 and TRBJ2-7, with a tentative D call TRBD2 (6 bases). Trimming removed 5 bases from V and 5 bases from J, with 13 bases in between. CDR1 is PRHDT and CDR2 is FYEKMQ in the germline V gene (reference sequence). The CDR3 spans 13 residues. CDR3 loop: CASSTLTSNEQYF. CDR3 nucleotides: TGTGCCAGCAGCACCCTCACTAGCAACGAGCAGTACTTC.

This sequence joins TRBV27 and TRBJ2-5, with TRBD1 identical over 11 bases. From germline, CDR1 is MNHEY and CDR2 SMNVEV (reference sequence). V trimming: 4 bases; J trimming: 1 base; junction bases outside the gene matches: 5. The CDR3 spans 16 residues. CDR3 in DNA: TGTGCCAGCAGTTATACGGGGACAGGGGGCCAAGAGACCCAGTACTTC. Translation: CASSYTGTGGQETQYF.

CDR3 loop: CASSLRIGVNQPQHF. The CDR3 DNA follows: TGTGCCAGCAGCCTAAGAATAGGGGTTAATCAGCCCCAGCATTTT. This chain connects TRBV7-2 to TRBJ1-5, with D possibly TRBD1 on 5 matching bases. The length of the CDR3 is 15 residues. CDR1 is SGHTA and CDR2 is FQGNSA in the germline V gene. V was shortened by 5 bases and J by 4 bases, with 15 bases between the two germline ends.

The J gene is TRBJ2-2, the V gene TRBV5-6; no clear D. V lost 4 bases to trimming and J lost 5 bases, with 15 bases between them. The CDR3 length is 15 residues. CDR1 is SGHDT, CDR2 YYEEEE, per germline. The CDR3 DNA reads as TGTGCCAGCAGCATTCAATCCGGATTAACCGGGGAGCTGTTTTTT. It encodes CASSIQSGLTGELFF.

The chain carries TRBV7-9 and TRBJ1-4; 9 positions agree with TRBD1. This CDR3 region has 16 residues. The trim removed 5 bases at V and 2 bases at J, leaving 6 bases unmatched. CDR1 SEHNR and CDR2 FQNEAQ come from the germline V gene (reference sequence). The CDR3 loop is CASSIGQGRTNEKLFF. The CDR3 nucleotides are TGTGCCAGCAGCATCGGACAGGGGAGGACTAATGAAAAACTGTTTTTT.

The V and J genes are TRBV27 and TRBJ1-2, with 9 bases lining up with TRBD1. Germline V gene data show CDR1 as MNHEY and CDR2 as SMNVEV (reference sequence). The CDR3 loop spans 14 amino acids. V dropped 5 bases and J dropped 4; count of bases not matched to a gene: 5. The CDR3 nucleotides read TGTGCCAGCAGTCTGGGACAGGGACGCTATGGCTACACCTTC. It yields the protein CASSLGQGRYGYTF.

The V gene is TRBV5-7, the J gene TRBJ1-4; D unclear. TRBV5-7 is annotated as an ORF whose role is uncertain. Trimming took off 2 bases at V and 12 bases at J, with 29 bases between the two ends. This CDR3 comprises 18 residues. The DNA for the CDR3 is TGTGCCAGCAGCTTACCCCCTACGGTGCAGGTCGAAAGGCTGCAACTGTTTTTT. It is translated as CASSLPPTVQVERLQLFF.